The 2 T cell receptor beta chains below were found in one sample sequenced in a study of vaccination effects on CD4 cells after COVID-19. Their target antigens are unknown. Generated by immunoSEQ multiplex PCR, the TCRdb table keeps only in-frame clones and is missing some. Here the sample spans 20,000 or so clones, about three quarters being singletons. Under the ViraFEST assay, PBMC were stimulated with viral peptide pools so that antigen-specific CD4+ T cells expanded. Sequencing was performed afterwards. Cultured cells yielded isolated CD4+ T cells after 10 to 11 days. The sequenced sample was CD4+ T cells from PBMCs cultured with HCoV-229E spike peptides, obtained before COVID-19 vaccination. These receptors were obtained from a human donor who received a COVID-19 vaccine.

This clone was observed a few times. The chain links TRBV18 to TRBJ1-2; TRBD1 matches at 8 bases. This CDR3 contains 13 residues. Germline CDR1 and CDR2: KGHSH and LQKENI. V gave up 6 bases and J gave up 8 bases; unmatched junction bases: 8. CDR3: CASSPQRDRGYTF. In DNA form, the CDR3 reads TGTGCCAGCTCTCCTCAACGGGACAGGGGCTACACCTTC.

This clone showed up just a few times. The gene calls are TRBV7-9 and TRBJ2-4, with a possible D match to TRBD2 (6 bases). The CDR3 is 16 residues long. Germline lookup yields CDR1 SEHNR and CDR2 FQNEAQ (reference sequence). V gave up 2 bases and J gave up 1 base, with 12 bases separating them. In DNA, the CDR3 is TGTGCCAGCAGCTTACGGGGGACCGATGCCAAAAACATTCAGTACTTC. It yields the protein CASSLRGTDAKNIQYF.